What follows are 7 T cell receptor beta chains derived from one specimen sequenced in a study of PD-1 blockade in classical Hodgkin lymphoma. Exposure to brentuximab vedotin varied, and each patient had relapsed following autologous stem cell transplantation. The assay was immunoSEQ multiplex PCR, and TCRdb's table has in-frame clones only and misses some. The sample includes 40,000 to 65,000 clones, over 70% of them seen just once. The sequenced sample was peripheral blood mononuclear cells (PBMCs), obtained at baseline. The receptors shown here come from a human donor with classical Hodgkin lymphoma.

This rearrangement joins TRBV6-5 to TRBJ1-6, with D tentatively TRBD1 (6 bases). Per germline, CDR1 MNHEY and CDR2 SVGAGI. V was cut by 2 bases and J by 4 bases, with 12 bases left in between. The CDR3 runs 16 residues. The CDR3 DNA sequence: TGTGCCAGCAGTTACATGGGGGGGCTGTATAATTCACCCCTCCACTTT. Translating it yields CASSYMGGLYNSPLHF.

The chain joins TRBV5-5 to TRBJ1-2; D is uncertain. Germline CDR1 is SGHKS and CDR2 is YYEKEE (reference sequence). The CDR3 has 13 residues. V gave up 0 bases and J gave up 0 bases, with 3 bases separating them. In DNA form, the CDR3 reads TGTGCCAGCAGCTTGGCGGCTAACTATGGCTACACCTTC. Translating gives CASSLAANYGYTF.

The chain employs TRBV7-9 and TRBJ2-3, with D possibly being TRBD1 (6 bases). Trimming left V 5 bases short and J 2 bases short, with 14 bases between. The CDR3 contains 15 residues. Germline V gene sequence: CDR1 SEHNR, CDR2 FQNEAQ (reference sequence). CDR3 bases: TGTGCCAGCAGCCCCAGGGGTCCCCTCACAGATACGCAGTATTTT. It encodes CASSPRGPLTDTQYF.

This clone was detected only a few times. V and J are TRBV5-1 and TRBJ2-5; D may be TRBD2 (5 bases). This CDR3 region has 13 residues. The V end lost 3 bases, the J end lost 10 bases, and 16 bases lay between the germline ends. In germline, CDR1 is SGHRS, CDR2 YFSETQ. The CDR3 DNA reads as TGCGCCAGCAGCTCCGGGATGGGTGGAGGCCAGTACTTC. Its protein is CASSSGMGGGQYF.

In this sample, this clone turned up once. The J gene is TRBJ2-1, the V gene TRBV6-4; 9 bases are a match to TRBD1. This CDR3 comprises 13 residues. The trim removed 8 bases at V and 7 bases at J, leaving 6 bases unmatched. The germline CDR1 and CDR2 sequences are MRHNA and SNTAGT. CDR3 in amino acids: CASGTGRMNEQFF. For the CDR3, the DNA is TGTGCCAGCGGGACAGGGAGGATGAATGAGCAGTTCTTC.

The chain carries TRBV5-1 and TRBJ2-5, with 7 nucleotides matching TRBD2. The CDR3 contains 16 residues. Germline assignment: CDR1 SGHRS and CDR2 YFSETQ. After removal of 4 bases from V and 5 bases from J, the junction contained 14 bases not matched to a gene. This CDR3 is CASSEGWEGPRETQYF. The CDR3 DNA follows: TGCGCCAGCAGCGAAGGGTGGGAGGGCCCTCGGGAGACCCAGTACTTC.

A few counts support this clone. The rearrangement joins TRBV25-1 to TRBJ1-5; D is undetermined. The CDR3 runs to 14 residues. The ends were cut back, 5 bases at V and 0 bases at J, with 8 bases in the middle. Germline CDR1 is MGHDK and CDR2 is SYGVNS. CDR3 in amino acids: CASSPGNSNQPQHF. In nucleotides, the CDR3 is TGTGCCAGCAGTCCCGGGAATAGCAATCAGCCCCAGCATTTT.